This note documents a single T cell receptor beta chain sequence. Its antigen is not known. These data are taken from a study of graft-versus-host responses after intestinal transplantation. Across the study: Recipients got multivisceral, liver-intestinal, or isolated intestinal transplants.

TCRdb keeps only in-frame clones here, not all; method: immunoSEQ multiplex PCR. There are about 61,000 clones in the sample; almost 95% occur only once, and 0.35% to 0.45% lies in the top ten. This clonotype was obtained from a human donor who was the organ donor for an intestinal transplant. The sample consisted of unstimulated CD4+ T cells sorted from spleen or lymph node cells, taken before transplant.

As DNA, the CDR3 is TGTGCCAGCAGTTACGGGGGCGGGGCCGAGGAGACCCAGTACTTC. Its protein is CASSYGGGAEETQYF. V is TRBV6-5 and J is TRBJ2-5, with D tentatively TRBD1 or TRBD2 (6 bases each). Germline V CDR1 and CDR2: MNHEY, SVGAGI. V was clipped by 2 bases and J by 5 bases, with 15 bases between them. The CDR3 length is 15 residues.